This T cell receptor beta chain is from a study of T-cell reconstitution after alpha-beta-depleted transplantation in children. This clonotype has only a few counts. Its antigen is not known. Researchers prepared the TCRbeta library using unique molecular identifiers, the study reports. TCRdb re-called the PCR reads with MiXCR, one entry per CDR3 protein. The table lists around 110,000 distinct CDR3 sequences, 10% of them singletons. This CDR3 is built from 15 residues. The germline gives CDR1 KGHSH, CDR2 LQKENI. V dropped 0 bases and J dropped 0 bases, with 6 bases sitting between them. Study-wide findings and caveats: Two months or so post-transplant, alpha-beta T cells reportedly derived from several hundred expanded graft clones.

This TCR came from a boy younger than 10 with acute lymphoblastic leukemia, due to receive a stem cell transplant. Sequences were derived from PBMCs, sampled before TCRalphabeta/CD19-depleted stem cell transplant. The chain is built from TRBV18 and TRBJ2-1; no clear D gene. CDR3 sequence (DNA): TGTGCCAGCTCACCACCAGGGCGCTCCTACAATGAGCAGTTCTTC. Translating gives CASSPPGRSYNEQFF.